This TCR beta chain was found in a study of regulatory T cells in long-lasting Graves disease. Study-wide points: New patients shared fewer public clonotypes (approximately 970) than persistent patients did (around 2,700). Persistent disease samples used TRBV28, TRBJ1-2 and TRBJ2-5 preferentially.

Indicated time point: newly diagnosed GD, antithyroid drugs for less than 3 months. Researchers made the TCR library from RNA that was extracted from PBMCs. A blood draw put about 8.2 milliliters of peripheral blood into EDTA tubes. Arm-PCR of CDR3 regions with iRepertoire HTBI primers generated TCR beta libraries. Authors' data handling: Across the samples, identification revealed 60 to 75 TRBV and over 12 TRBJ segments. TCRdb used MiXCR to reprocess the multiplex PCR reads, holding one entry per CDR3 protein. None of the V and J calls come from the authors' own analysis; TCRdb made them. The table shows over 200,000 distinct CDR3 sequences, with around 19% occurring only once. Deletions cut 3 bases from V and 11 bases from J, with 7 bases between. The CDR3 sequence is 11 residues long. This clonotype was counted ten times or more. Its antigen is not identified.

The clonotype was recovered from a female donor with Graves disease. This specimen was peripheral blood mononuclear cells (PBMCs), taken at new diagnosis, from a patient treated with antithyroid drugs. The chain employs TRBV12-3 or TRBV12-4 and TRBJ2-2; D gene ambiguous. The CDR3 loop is CASSFALELFF. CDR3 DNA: TGTGCCAGCAGTTTTGCCCTTGAGCTGTTTTTT.